This entry is about one T cell receptor beta chain. The ends were cut back, 6 bases at V and 0 bases at J, with 12 bases in the middle. This CDR3 comprises 15 residues. The germline CDR1 and CDR2 sequences are LNHDA and SQIVND (reference sequence). The data belong to a study of T cell responses to AZD1222 COVID-19 vaccine. The table came from immunoSEQ multiplex PCR; TCRdb's copy has only in-frame clones and leaves some out. The profile shows 110,000 to 150,000 clones, about 92% of them singletons. The rearrangement joins TRBV19 to TRBJ1-3; D remains ambiguous. This clonotype was obtained from an adult in good health. The source was peripheral blood, collected on day 0 of AZD1222 vaccination. The CDR3: CASRTHSNSGNTIYF. The CDR3 region has the DNA TGTGCCAGTAGGACACACAGTAACTCTGGAAACACCATATATTTT.